This note documents a single T cell receptor (beta chain) sequence. The data derive from a study of blood T cell repertoires in COVID-19. Looked up from germline, CDR1 is WSHSY and CDR2 is SAAADI. The V end lost 3 bases, the J end lost 5 bases, and 14 bases lay between the germline ends. The CDR3 spans 14 residues. Measured with immunoSEQ multiplex PCR; TCRdb has only the in-frame clones, and not every one. The data show roughly 45,000 clones, with over 80% seen just once and 15% held by the top ten. V is TRBV10-2 and J is TRBJ2-7, with a possible D match to TRBD1 (5 bases). This TCR was sampled from a man between 60 and 75 years old with active COVID-19. The sequenced sample was peripheral blood. CDR3: CASSDSPGIHEQYF. CDR3 coding DNA: TGCGCCAGCAGTGATTCACCAGGGATACACGAGCAGTACTTC.